This TCR beta chain was captured in a study of vaccination effects on CD4 cells after COVID-19. Regarding this clone: What it recognizes is unknown.

Using immunoSEQ multiplex PCR, the repertoire was profiled, and TCRdb retains in-frame clones only, with some absent. The sample has about 22,000 clones, roughly three quarters seen once. The CDR3 has 13 amino acids. V lost 6 bases, J lost 5 bases, and 13 bases lay in between. CDR1 is SGHTA and CDR2 is FQGTGA in the germline V gene. Antigen-specific CD4+ T cells were expanded with viral peptide pools in the ViraFEST assay before sequencing. Following an approximately ten-day culture, CD4+ T cells were purified. The person's infection with SARS-CoV-2, confirmed by PCR, took place between March and December 2020.

The clonotype comes from a human donor who had a prior SARS-CoV-2 infection. J is TRBJ2-5 and V is TRBV7-3; D is uncertain. The sequences come from CD4+ T cells from PBMCs cultured with SARS-CoV-2 spike peptides, collected before COVID-19 vaccination. CDR3 DNA: TGTGCCAGCAGTTTTAGCTCTCTGGAGACCCAGTACTTC. Its translation is CASSFSSLETQYF. Complete variable domain (other parts from reference TRBV7-3 and TRBJ2-5): GAGVSQTPSNKVTEKGKYVELRCDPISGHTALYWYRQSLGQGPEFLIYFQGTGAADDSGLPNDRFFAVRPEGSVSTLKIQRTERGDSAVYLCASSFSSLETQYFGPGTRLLVL.